This section outlines one T cell receptor (beta chain) sequence together with its context. Its antigen target is currently unknown. Base quality data are lacking; no much larger clone is found one base away. The method was RT-PCR. TCRdb names Illumina HiSeq 2500 as the instrument used. TCRdb itself trimmed the public reads at Q25 with fastp, ran MiXCR and retained productive beta chains. Duplicate CDR3 protein sequences are folded into a single record with the most common DNA and genes. The sample yields hundreds of thousands of distinct CDR3 sequences; less than 8% were counted once. The top ten constitute over 10% of the sample. These data belong to a study of response to subunit inactivated influenza vaccine listed by TCRdb under 2018. Background for the entire study: To follow how T cells responded to a trivalent subunit inactivated influenza vaccine, the researchers relied on deep quantitative profiling of the T cell receptor repertoire.

Overall study results and their limits: The authors suggested that each seasonal influenza vaccination may recruit only a limited number of new T cells.

From the cysteine through the phenylalanine, the CDR3 covers 16 amino acids. The kept DNA is CDR3 alone, 48 bases in frame from the first base. Based on the germline V gene (reference sequence), the CDR1 and CDR2 sequences are LNHNV and YYDKDF. Unmatched junction bases come to 8, with V trimmed by 3 bases and J by 3 bases. The receptor's source is a man between 50 and 75 years old who received an inactivated influenza vaccine. Donor details come from another sample of the same person, matched by shared clones. Source: PBMCs from blood, taken roughly 24 months after vaccination. The rearranged segments are TRBV15 and TRBJ2-3; 8 bases in the middle match TRBD2. The nucleotide sequence is given as TGTGCCACCAGCAGCCCGCTCCGGGAGGGGACAGATACGCAGTATTTT. Its amino acids are CATSSPLREGTDTQYF.